Each of the 6 T cell receptor beta chains below was sequenced from the same sample in a study of T-cell memory formation after mild COVID-19. TCRdb re-analysed the 5' RACE reads in MiXCR, keeping a single row per CDR3 protein. The sample has some 490,000 distinct CDR3 sequences, 15% to 20% seen once. Sequenced sample: PBMCs or a T cell subset sorted from them (not recorded which). The receptors were sampled from an adult woman who had mild COVID-19 (a few samples of this study predate the infection). Cell type and time point are not known.

V and J are TRBV24-1 and TRBJ1-1; D gene uncertain. The V gene lost 9 bases and the J gene lost 8 bases, with 9 bases spanning the gap. Germline CDR1 and CDR2: KGHDR and SFDVKD. This CDR3 region has 10 residues. CDR3 sequence (DNA): TGTGCCACCGGAGGCAGGGAAGCTTTCTTT. Translation: CATGGREAFF.

V and J are TRBV7-9 and TRBJ1-1; maybe TRBD1 (6 bases). The germline gives CDR1 SEHNR, CDR2 FQNEAQ (reference sequence). Trimming took 3 bases from V and 1 from J, leaving 12 bases between them. The CDR3 contains 15 residues. The chain's CDR3 is CASSFRQGTNTEAFF. The CDR3 nucleotides are TGTGCCAGCAGCTTTCGGCAGGGGACGAACACTGAAGCTTTCTTT.

The gene calls are TRBV9 and TRBJ2-7, with 7 bases fitting TRBD1. The CDR3 consists of 15 residues. Germline CDR1 SGDLS, CDR2 YYNGEE. J gave up 5 bases and V 4 bases, and 12 bases lay outside the gene matches. CDR3 protein: CASSPRITGADEQYF. The CDR3 DNA sequence: TGTGCCAGCAGCCCTCGCATAACAGGGGCGGACGAGCAGTACTTC. The full variable domain, its missing parts supplied by reference TRBV9 and TRBJ2-7, is DSGVTQTPKHLITATGQRVTLRCSPRSGDLSVYWYQQSLDQGLQFLIQYYNGEERAKGNILERFSAQQFPDLHSELNLSSLELGDSALYFCASSPRITGADEQYFGPGTRLTVT.

J is TRBJ2-7 and V is TRBV11-2; the D gene is possibly TRBD2 (6 bases). The CDR3 is made up of 14 amino acids. CDR1 and CDR2 from the germline V gene are SGHAT and FQNNGV. Trimming shortened V by 1 base and J by 0 bases, and 7 bases separated the two germline ends. The CDR3 coding sequence is TGTGCCAGCAGCTTAGTAGCGGTCTCCTACGAGCAGTACTTC. Translating it yields CASSLVAVSYEQYF.

The rearrangement joins TRBV5-1 to TRBJ2-7; TRBD2 matches 9 bases. CDR3 length: 12 residues. The trim removed 2 bases at V and 7 bases at J, leaving 1 base unmatched. In germline, CDR1 is SGHRS, CDR2 YFSETQ. Here the CDR3 reads CASSFSGREQYF. The CDR3 nucleotides are TGCGCCAGCAGCTTTAGCGGGAGAGAGCAGTACTTC.

J is TRBJ2-1 and V is TRBV7-6; the match to TRBD1 covers 7 bases. The V and J ends lost 4 bases and 4 bases, in that order; junction bases with no gene match: 10. This CDR3 is 16 amino acids long. Germline values: CDR1 SGHVS, CDR2 FNYEAQ. The chain's CDR3 is CASSYSPGQLYNEQFF. CDR3 bases: TGTGCCAGCAGCTATTCGCCGGGACAGTTGTACAATGAGCAGTTCTTC.